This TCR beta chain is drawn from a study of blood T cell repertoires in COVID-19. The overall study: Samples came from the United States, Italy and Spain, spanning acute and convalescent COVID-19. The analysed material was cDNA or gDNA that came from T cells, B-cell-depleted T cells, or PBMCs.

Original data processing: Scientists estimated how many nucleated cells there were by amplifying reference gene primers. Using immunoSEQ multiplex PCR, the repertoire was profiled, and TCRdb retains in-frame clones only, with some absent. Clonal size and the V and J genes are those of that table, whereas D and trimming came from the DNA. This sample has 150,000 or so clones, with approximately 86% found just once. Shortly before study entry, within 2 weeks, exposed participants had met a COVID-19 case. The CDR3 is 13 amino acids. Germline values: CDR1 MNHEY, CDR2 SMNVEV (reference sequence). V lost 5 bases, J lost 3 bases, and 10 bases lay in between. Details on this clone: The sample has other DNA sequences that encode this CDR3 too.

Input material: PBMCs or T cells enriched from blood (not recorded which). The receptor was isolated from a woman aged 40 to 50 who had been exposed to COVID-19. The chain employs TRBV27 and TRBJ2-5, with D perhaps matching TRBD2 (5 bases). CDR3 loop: CASSRKREETQYF. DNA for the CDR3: TGTGCCAGCAGTCGTAAGAGGGAAGAGACCCAGTACTTC.